One and the same sample provided the 5 T cell receptor beta chains below, sequenced in a study of cytomegalovirus exposure and HLA in healthy donors. A multiplex PCR was run with 60 Vbeta primers and 13 Jbeta primers. Sequencing was performed with immunoSEQ multiplex PCR; in TCRdb, only in-frame clones are kept and a portion is missing. The data show around 150,000 clones, with more than 70% seen just once and approximately 6.7% held by the top ten. Source material: PBMCs. These receptors all come from a male donor in good health and CMV-seropositive.

The rearrangement joins TRBV10-3 to TRBJ1-2; D is possibly TRBD1 (6 bases). From germline, CDR1 is ENHRY and CDR2 SYGVKD. The CDR3 length is 13 residues. V shed 7 bases and J shed 4 bases, with 13 bases lying between them. The CDR3 DNA sequence: TGTGCCATCACGGGGGGCTGGGGCTATGGCTACACCTTC. It translates to CAITGGWGYGYTF.

The chain links TRBV28 to TRBJ1-5; tentative D call: TRBD1 (5 bases). The germline V gene encodes CDR1 MDHEN and CDR2 SYDVKM. V lost 7 bases, J lost 5 bases, and 18 bases lay in between. This CDR3 comprises 15 residues. The CDR3 nucleotides read TGTGCCAGCACTCCCCCCGGGGGGAGGGATCAGCCCCAGCATTTT. Residues: CASTPPGGRDQPQHF.

The rearrangement joins TRBV7-2 to TRBJ2-7; TRBD1 agrees at 7 bases. Germline trimming cut 2 bases from V and 3 bases from J; bases unmatched to any gene: 7. The CDR3 covers 15 residues. CDR1 and CDR2 from the germline V gene are SGHTA and FQGNSA. CDR3 region: CASSLRPGQIYEQYF. CDR3 DNA sequence: TGTGCCAGCAGCTTACGCCCGGGACAGATCTACGAGCAGTACTTC.

The gene calls are TRBV5-4 and TRBJ2-7; 8 bases map to TRBD2. CDR3 length: 16 residues. Germline lookup yields CDR1 SGHNT and CDR2 YYREEE (reference sequence). V shed 0 bases, J shed 2 bases, and the junction held 7 bases outside the gene matches. CDR3 region: CASSLARSGSAYEQYF. Written as DNA, the CDR3 is TGTGCCAGCAGCTTGGCCCGAAGCGGGAGCGCCTACGAGCAGTACTTC.

This clone has just one count. The chain has TRBV7-9 and TRBJ2-3, with a weak D call TRBD2 (5 bases). The CDR3 extends over 16 amino acids. V lost 4 bases and J 0 bases, leaving 14 bases between the germline ends. Germline V lookup: CDR1 SEHNR, CDR2 FQNEAQ (reference sequence). CDR3 sequence reads: CASSWTGWGSTDTQYF. CDR3 DNA: TGTGCCAGCAGCTGGACGGGATGGGGTAGCACAGATACGCAGTATTTT. The variable domain in full, completed from reference TRBV7-9 and TRBJ2-3, reads DTGVSQNPRHKITKRGQNVTFRCDPISEHNRLYWYRQTLGQGPEFLTYFQNEAQLEKSRLLSDRFSAERPKGSFSTLEIQRTEQGDSAMYLCASSWTGWGSTDTQYFGPGTRLTVL.